The T cell receptor (beta chain) described here comes from a study of T cell responses to AZD1222 COVID-19 vaccine. There are 13 residues in the CDR3. Germline V CDR1 and CDR2: SGHAT, FQNNGV. Details on this clone: Antigen: not known. At one end the junction does not follow the germline gene, possibly because of a read error. The same CDR3 can be traced to other DNA sequences in this sample.

Assay: immunoSEQ multiplex PCR; the TCRdb copy retains only in-frame clones and omits some. This table holds about 78,000 clones, roughly 85% found once. Study-wide points: The sample set comprised mostly white British donors with more females, and clonal diversity was possibly underestimated. Once two AZD1222 doses were given, Spike-specific TCR breadth and depth went up.

The receptor's source is an adult in good health. This chain connects TRBV11-2 to TRBJ1-2; D uncertain. This specimen consisted of peripheral blood, obtained on day 0 of AZD1222 vaccination. The CDR3 DNA is TGCGCCAGCAGCTTAGTAGGGAATAATGGCTACACCTTC. Its protein product is CASSLVGNNGYTF.